This T cell receptor (beta chain) was recovered during a study of blood T cells in healthy people across ages. The second PCR ran about 6 to 11 cycles with a sample-barcoded 5' primer and J-beta primers. MiXCR was run by TCRdb on the 5' RACE reads, yielding one entry per CDR3 protein. The data show more than 900,000 distinct CDR3 sequences, under 30% seen once. V gave up 8 bases and J gave up 1 base, with 13 bases separating them. Germline lookup yields CDR1 SQVTM and CDR2 ANQGSEA. The CDR3 runs to 13 residues. The data were also submitted as part of a second study, on T cells of mothers and their children. Per that study: For the second PCR, the M1S primer put in sample barcodes and 2-4 random nucleotides. Sequencing returned over 8 million TCR beta CDR3 reads per mother and 3 million to 3.5 million per child.

Specimen: blood. This receptor was identified in a girl aged 2 to 9 in good health. The genes are TRBV29-1 and TRBJ2-3; D possibly matches TRBD1 or TRBD2 (6 bases each). CDR3 nucleotide sequence: TGCAGCTTCAGGGGAGGTGGCACAGATACGCAGTATTTT. Its translation: CSFRGGGTDTQYF.